These 26 T cell receptor beta chains were all obtained from the same sample, sequenced in a study of blood T cell repertoires in COVID-19. Only in-frame clones appear in the TCRdb table, and some are missing; sequencing was by immunoSEQ multiplex PCR. The table includes roughly 50,000 clones, around 86% detected once. Sequenced input: peripheral blood. The source of these receptors is an older woman with acute or convalescent COVID-19.

This rearrangement joins TRBV20-1 to TRBJ1-5; 10 bases match TRBD1. The trim removed 3 bases at V and 7 bases at J, leaving 9 bases unmatched. CDR3 length equals 15 residues. Germline CDR1 is DFQATT and CDR2 is SNEGSKA (reference sequence). CDR3 nucleotides: TGCAGTGCTAGTTTACCGACAGGGGGCGGACAGCCCCAGCATTTT. It codes for CSASLPTGGGQPQHF.

CDR3: CASSLRMPTGTVNQPQHF. The CDR3 nucleotides are TGTGCCAGCAGCCTCCGAATGCCGACCGGGACAGTAAATCAGCCCCAGCATTTT. V and J are TRBV7-8 and TRBJ1-5; the match to TRBD1 covers 7 bases. The CDR3 has 18 amino acids. Germline CDR1 reads SGHVS; CDR2 reads FQNEAQ. The junction had 17 bases not matched to a gene; V was cut back by 5 bases and J by 4 bases. Supplemented by reference TRBV7-8 and TRBJ1-5, the full variable domain reads GAGVSQSPRYKVAKRGQDVALRCDPISGHVSLFWYQQALGQGPEFLTYFQNEAQLDKSGLPSDRFFAERPEGSVSTLKIQRTQQEDSAVYLCASSLRMPTGTVNQPQHFGDGTRLSIL.

The V gene is TRBV9, the J gene TRBJ2-1; TRBD2 agrees at 7 bases. CDR3 size: 15 residues. The germline CDR1 and CDR2 sequences are SGDLS and YYNGEE. J was trimmed by 4 bases and V by 3 bases; bases with no gene match: 7. In nucleotides, the CDR3 is TGTGCCAGCAGCGCAGCGGGGCGGGGGTACAATGAGCAGTTCTTC. Protein: CASSAAGRGYNEQFF.

The chain uses TRBV6-5 and TRBJ1-2; D not resolved. The CDR3 is made up of 13 amino acids. Trimming stripped 5 bases from V and 7 bases from J, with 14 bases between. Germline CDR1 reads MNHEY; CDR2 reads SVGAGI. In nucleotides, the CDR3 is TGTGCCAGCAGTCGAGGAGTATCGGGTGGCTACACCTTC. Amino acids: CASSRGVSGGYTF.

This rearrangement joins TRBV4-2 to TRBJ1-2; 9 bases map to TRBD1. CDR1 and CDR2 (germline): LGHNA, YNFKEQ. The CDR3 loop spans 15 amino acids. With 2 bases clipped from V and 6 bases from J, the junction kept 7 bases outside the gene matches. The CDR3 reads CASSQPPGQGDGYTF. The CDR3 nucleotides are TGTGCCAGCAGCCAACCCCCGGGACAGGGTGATGGCTACACCTTC.

V is TRBV19 and J is TRBJ1-1; D unresolved. CDR3 length: 15 amino acids. Germline-derived CDR1 and CDR2 are LNHDA and SQIVND (reference sequence). V shed 3 bases and J shed 4 bases, with 15 bases lying between them. Written as DNA, the CDR3 is TGTGCCAGTAGTATCTCCGGGGAATGGTTCACTGAAGCTTTCTTT. It codes for CASSISGEWFTEAFF.

The V gene is TRBV19, the J gene TRBJ1-5; 7 nucleotides match TRBD1. The CDR3 covers 17 residues. V shed 3 bases, J shed 1 base, and the junction held 9 bases outside the gene matches. Germline CDR1 LNHDA, CDR2 SQIVND (reference sequence). The CDR3, as DNA: TGTGCCAGTAGTATTACAGGGGCCTCCTCCAGCAATCAGCCCCAGCATTTT. This encodes CASSITGASSSNQPQHF.

The chain has TRBV28 and TRBJ2-2; 11 bases align to TRBD2. V was clipped by 8 bases and J by 2 bases; unmatched bases: 10. CDR3 length: 17 amino acids. Germline V gene data show CDR1 as MDHEN and CDR2 as SYDVKM. CDR3 residues: CASSRLAGGHNTGELFF. The CDR3 DNA is TGTGCCAGCTCGCGGCTAGCGGGGGGTCATAACACCGGGGAGCTGTTTTTT.

This chain uses TRBV29-1 with TRBJ2-7; 10 bases are a match to TRBD1. J lost 5 bases, V lost 6 bases, and 7 bases had no gene match. The CDR3 is made up of 13 amino acids. Germline V gene data show CDR1 as SQVTM and CDR2 as ANQGSEA. The CDR3 here is CSVAGTGDNEQYF. The CDR3 DNA reads TGCAGCGTAGCCGGGACAGGGGATAACGAGCAGTACTTC.

The chain links TRBV5-1 to TRBJ2-1; TRBD2 matches 15 bases. The CDR3 totals 18 residues. Trimming removed 5 bases from V and 1 base from J; junction bases left unmatched: 7. The germline gives CDR1 SGHRS, CDR2 YFSETQ. Here the CDR3 reads CASSGGGTSGRSYNEQFF. The DNA for the CDR3 is TGCGCCAGCAGTGGGGGAGGGACTAGCGGGAGGTCCTACAATGAGCAGTTCTTC.

The rearrangement uses TRBV6-2 or TRBV6-3 and TRBJ2-2, with 9 bases that match TRBD2. Trimming cost V 5 bases and J 6 bases; bases outside gene matches: 22. The length of the CDR3 is 20 residues. CDR1 is MNHEY and CDR2 is SVGEGT in the germline V gene. CDR3 in DNA: TGTGCCAGCAGTAAGACCAAAAAAACCTCAAACCTAGCGGGATCCGGGGAGCTGTTTTTT. Its protein product is CASSKTKKTSNLAGSGELFF.

The chain employs TRBV9 and TRBJ2-1; 8 nucleotides line up with TRBD2. Unmatched junction bases numbered 2, after V lost 0 bases and J lost 3 bases. Germline loops: CDR1 SGDLS, CDR2 YYNGEE. The CDR3 is 15 amino acids. This chain's CDR3 is CASSVDGTSYNEQFF. The CDR3 bases are TGTGCCAGCAGCGTAGATGGGACTAGCTACAATGAGCAGTTCTTC.

V gene TRBV9 combines with J gene TRBJ2-2, with TRBD2 matching 11 bases. Germline lookup yields CDR1 SGDLS and CDR2 YYNGEE. The CDR3 consists of 18 residues. Trimming at V came to 4 bases and at J to 1 base, leaving 9 bases not matched to a gene. In DNA, the CDR3 is TGTGCCAGCAGCCCGGCCTTTACTAGCGGGGGGAACACCGGGGAGCTGTTTTTT. Translation: CASSPAFTSGGNTGELFF.

This clone appeared a few times. V usage is TRBV24-1 and J usage is TRBJ1-4; a possible D gene is TRBD1 (5 bases). Trimming stripped 0 bases from V and 8 bases from J, with 12 bases between. The CDR3 contains 15 residues. Germline V gene data show CDR1 as KGHDR and CDR2 as SFDVKD. The CDR3 DNA sequence: TGTGCCACCAGTGATTTGCTACAGGAGCTGGAAAAACTGTTTTTT. Residues: CATSDLLQELEKLFF.

The V call is TRBV20-1, the J call TRBJ2-5; TRBD2 is a possible D gene (6 bases). Germline loops: CDR1 DFQATT, CDR2 SNEGSKA (reference sequence). V was trimmed by 3 bases and J by 0 bases, leaving 11 bases between them. CDR3 length equals 14 residues. The CDR3 is CSASIPGDQETQYF. The CDR3 DNA follows: TGCAGTGCTAGTATACCGGGGGACCAAGAGACCCAGTACTTC.

This rearrangement joins TRBV11-3 to TRBJ1-1, with D perhaps matching TRBD1 (6 bases). The V end was cut by 5 bases, the J end by 1 base, with 17 bases between. The CDR3 is 16 residues long. Germline V gene lookup returns CDR1 SGHNT and CDR2 YENEEA. The CDR3 loop reads CASSHLITGRNTEAFF. The CDR3 DNA reads TGTGCCAGCAGCCACTTAATTACAGGGAGGAACACTGAAGCTTTCTTT.

V is TRBV7-3 and J is TRBJ1-5; 10 positions match TRBD1. The CDR3 loop spans 13 amino acids. V dropped 4 bases and J dropped 7; count of bases not matched to a gene: 1. The germline CDR1 and CDR2 sequences are SGHTA and FQGTGA. The CDR3: CASSWTGGQPQHF. CDR3 nucleotide sequence: TGTGCCAGCAGCTGGACAGGGGGACAGCCCCAGCATTTT.

This clone was picked up a small number of times. This chain uses TRBV19 with TRBJ2-1; D is perhaps TRBD2 (5 bases). There are 12 residues in the CDR3. Deletions cut 5 bases from V and 7 bases from J, with 9 bases between. CDR1 is LNHDA and CDR2 is SQIVND in the germline V gene (reference sequence). This CDR3 is CASSERENEQFF. The CDR3 coding sequence is TGTGCCAGTAGTGAAAGGGAGAATGAGCAGTTCTTC.

The V call is TRBV18, the J call TRBJ1-6; 10 positions agree with TRBD1. The junction had 8 bases not matched to a gene; V was cut back by 6 bases and J by 6 bases. The CDR3 spans 16 residues. The V gene's germline CDR1 is KGHSH and CDR2 LQKENI. Here the CDR3 reads CASSRDRGRTNSPLHF. CDR3 in DNA: TGTGCCAGCTCCCGGGACAGGGGAAGGACTAATTCACCCCTCCACTTT. Variable domain in full (rest from reference TRBV18 and TRBJ1-6): NAGVMQNPRHLVRRRGQEARLRCSPMKGHSHVYWYRQLPEEGLKFMVYLQKENIIDESGMPKERFSAEFPKEGPSILRIQQVVRGDSAAYFCASSRDRGRTNSPLHFGNGTRLTVT.

The CDR3 DNA is TGTGCCAGCAGTAGAGGAGGGATTACCTACGAGCAGTACTTC. Its translation is CASSRGGITYEQYF. The chain has TRBV28 and TRBJ2-7; D is possibly TRBD2 (6 bases). The V end lost 5 bases, the J end lost 2 bases, and 13 bases lay between the germline ends. From germline, CDR1 is MDHEN and CDR2 SYDVKM. This CDR3 comprises 14 residues. The full variable domain, in which reference TRBV28 and TRBJ2-7 provide the parts outside the CDR3, is DVKVTQSSRYLVKRTGEKVFLECVQDMDHENMFWYRQDPGLGLRLIYFSYDVKMKEKGDIPEGYSVSREKKERFSLILESASTNQTSMYLCASSRGGITYEQYFGPGTRLTVT.

The table lists this clone with a count of one. This sequence joins TRBV4-1 and TRBJ2-3; 12 bases fit TRBD2. This CDR3 spans 16 amino acids. The V and J ends lost 5 bases and 4 bases, in that order; junction bases with no gene match: 7. Germline values: CDR1 MGHRA, CDR2 YSYEKL. CDR3 sequence reads: CASSSRTSGNADTQYF. CDR3 DNA: TGCGCCAGCAGCTCCAGGACTAGCGGGAACGCAGATACGCAGTATTTT.

This clone was counted only a few times. V and J are TRBV11-2 and TRBJ1-1, with TRBD1 as a possible D gene (6 bases). This CDR3 comprises 13 residues. The germline V gene encodes CDR1 SGHAT and CDR2 FQNNGV. V was cut by 0 bases and J by 10 bases, with 12 bases left in between. The CDR3 reads CASSLDRGGRAFF. The DNA of the CDR3 is TGTGCCAGCAGCTTAGATAGGGGGGGCCGAGCTTTCTTT.

The chain employs TRBV7-2 and TRBJ2-7; 7 bases align to TRBD1. Germline V lookup: CDR1 SGHTA, CDR2 FQGNSA. The V gene end was trimmed by 4 bases and the J gene end by 0 bases; junction bases not matched to a gene: 6. This CDR3 contains 15 residues. The CDR3 protein is CASSSRGQYSYEQYF. CDR3 bases: TGTGCCAGCAGCTCACGGGGACAGTACTCCTACGAGCAGTACTTC.

The chain links TRBV7-8 to TRBJ1-1; no clear D gene. With 0 bases removed from V and 5 bases from J, the gap between germline ends came to 10 bases. The CDR3 has 14 amino acids. Germline assignment: CDR1 SGHVS and CDR2 FQNEAQ. The CDR3 bases are TGTGCCAGCAGCTTAGCCTTACGAGGTACTGAAGCTTTCTTT. It codes for CASSLALRGTEAFF.

The table lists this clone with a few counts. This chain links TRBV23-1 with TRBJ1-3; D is perhaps TRBD1 (6 bases). TRBV23-1 is an open reading frame whose function is uncertain. This CDR3 contains 17 residues. V lost 1 base and J 7 bases, leaving 20 bases between the germline ends. The CDR3 sequence: CASSQCRGGTSWNTIYF. DNA for the CDR3: TGCGCCAGCAGTCAATGTAGGGGGGGGACAAGCTGGAACACCATATATTTT.

The V call is TRBV6-6, the J call TRBJ2-3, with a weak D call TRBD2 (6 bases). Deletions cut 6 bases from V and 5 bases from J, with 15 bases between. CDR1 and CDR2 from the germline V gene are MNHNY and SVGAGI (reference sequence). The CDR3 is 14 amino acids. CDR3 protein: CASSQLWGEDTQYF. The CDR3 nucleotides read TGTGCCAGCAGCCAATTGTGGGGGGAAGATACGCAGTATTTT.